This T cell receptor beta chain was sequenced in a study of blood T cells in healthy people across ages (dated by TCRdb to about 2015). Some background on the complete study: Template switching captured roughly one uniquely barcoded TCR beta cDNA molecule per two T cells in model experiments. Using deep sequencing normalized with unique cDNA molecular identifiers, the study measured how TCR beta repertoire diversity changes with age. Donors were grouped into four age groups: young (average 16 years), middle-aged (roughly 40), aged (around 66) and long-lived (about 90). Donors of different ages were randomly distributed across sequencing lanes to avoid experimental bias. The study analyzed two additional independent replicas of 1 million unique cDNA reads from the same blood draw for two donors, one aged 18 to 29 and one aged 80 or older. Overall study results and their limits: Compared with the aged group, the long-lived group had more naive CD4+ T cells, fewer expanded clones and increased TCR diversity, suggesting age selection. Because donor CMV infection status was unknown, age-related changes in expanded clonotypes were potentially confounded. Estimates of total diversity from one million sequenced T cells were regarded as lower bounds and underestimates. Since profiling was done on bulk unsorted PBMCs, naive and antigen-experienced compartments could not be conclusively compared. Observed TCR beta diversity per million T cells fell roughly linearly with age, and a significant reduction was already apparent by age about 38. Observed TCR beta diversity correlated strongly with the percentage of naive T cells measured by flow cytometry.

Remarks on this clonotype: This receptor's antigen is unknown. No base-level quality is on record; no much larger clone is a single base apart.

The library was prepared using 5' RACE. For sequencing, an Illumina HiSeq 2500 was employed. A second roughly 7 to 12 cycle PCR used a sample-barcoded 5' primer and a J-beta primer mix. Each TCR beta cDNA molecule received a unique molecular identifier from a template-switch 5' adaptor carrying 12 random nucleotides. At least 2.5 million CDR3-containing paired-end reads were obtained from each sample. First-strand cDNA synthesis was performed from all RNA using the Mint cDNA synthesis kit, with priming by a TRBC-specific oligonucleotide. Following uracil-DNA glycosylase treatment, all cDNA underwent a first 18-cycle PCR with the universal primers M1SS and BC2_uni_R. Per the source publication's procedure: Normalization of each sample was performed by random selection of 1 million high-quality reads, each carrying a distinct molecular identifier. Instead of being binned into consensus sequences, reads with shared molecular identifiers were discarded. MiTCR, set to a Q25 quality threshold and the strictest error-elimination algorithm, was used for CDR3 identification, clonotype clustering and error correction. A nonparametric unseen species model with Euler transformation was used to estimate a lower bound on total TCR beta diversity. TCRdb's own reprocessing of the public reads used fastp at Q25 and MiXCR and kept productive beta chains. For every CDR3 protein sequence, its rows merge into one entry that carries the most common genes and DNA. The V and J calls reflect TCRdb's pipeline rather than the authors' work. The table for this sample lists fewer than 900,000 distinct CDR3 sequences; 43% of them were counted only once. Jointly, the top ten make up 20% to 25% of the sample.

The roughly 39 donors, aged 6 to 90 years, were systemically healthy Caucasian individuals from Russia. Each donor gave 8 to 10 milliliters of peripheral blood, collected into EDTA-treated Vacutainer tubes. Ficoll-Paque density-gradient centrifugation was used to isolate PBMCs, with at least 6.5 million per sample. Trizol reagent was used to extract total RNA from PBMCs, with at least 6 micrograms per sample. The percentages of naive CD45RAhigh/CD27high T cells were determined by flow cytometry on a PBMC aliquot from every donor. The germline V gene sets CDR1 to SQVTM and CDR2 to ANQGSEA. The V end loses 3 bases and the J end loses 8 bases, and a stretch of 16 bases separates them. The CDR3 measures 13 amino acids from cysteine to phenylalanine. The CDR3 DNA has 39 bases and is translated from base 1.

This receptor chain uses TRBV29-1 and TRBJ1-2; the D gene is possibly TRBD1, with 5 bases matching. Sequencing was carried out using blood. The clonotype comes from a woman aged 60 to 75 in good health. CDR3 loop: CSVDQGEIAGYTF. The DNA is TGCAGCGTTGACCAAGGGGAGATAGCGGGCTACACCTTC.